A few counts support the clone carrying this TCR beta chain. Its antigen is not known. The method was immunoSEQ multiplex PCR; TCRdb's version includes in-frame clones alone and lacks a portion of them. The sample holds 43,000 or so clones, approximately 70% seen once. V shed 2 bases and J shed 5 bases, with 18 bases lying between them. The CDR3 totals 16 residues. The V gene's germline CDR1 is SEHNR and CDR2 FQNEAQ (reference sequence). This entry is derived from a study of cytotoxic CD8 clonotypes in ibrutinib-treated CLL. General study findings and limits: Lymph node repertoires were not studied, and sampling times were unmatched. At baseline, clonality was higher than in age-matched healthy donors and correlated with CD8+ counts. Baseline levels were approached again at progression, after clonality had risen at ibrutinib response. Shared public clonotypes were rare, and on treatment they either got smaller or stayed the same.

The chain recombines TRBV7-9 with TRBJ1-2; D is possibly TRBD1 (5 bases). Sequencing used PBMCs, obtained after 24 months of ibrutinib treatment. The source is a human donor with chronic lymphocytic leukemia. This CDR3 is CASSLIGRAQGYGYTF. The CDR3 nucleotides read TGTGCCAGCAGCTTAATCGGCAGGGCCCAAGGGTATGGCTACACCTTC.